These 32 T cell receptor beta chains share one sample of origin, sequenced in a study of T cells after somatic rescue of genetic block. Profiling relied on immunoSEQ multiplex PCR, and the TCRdb table lists in-frame clones only, not all of them. The sample shows over 10,000 clones, more than 65% of them seen only once. The specimen was peripheral blood mononuclear cells (PBMCs). The receptors were gathered from a boy younger than 18.

The rearrangement joins TRBV10-3 to TRBJ2-1; 11 bases line up with TRBD2. The V segment lost 7 bases and the J segment 7 bases; nucleotides outside the gene matches: 3. The CDR3 sequence is 13 residues long. Germline V gene sequence: CDR1 ENHRY, CDR2 SYGVKD. As DNA, the CDR3 is TGTGCCATCACCAGACTAGCGGGGAATGAGCAGTTCTTC. It translates to CAITRLAGNEQFF.

This clone has just a few counts. V is TRBV28 and J is TRBJ1-1; 8 positions match TRBD1. The CDR3 contains 13 residues. Germline values: CDR1 MDHEN, CDR2 SYDVKM. V lost 5 bases to trimming and J lost 5 bases; unmatched junction nucleotides: 4. CDR3 region: CASSNRGGTEAFF. For the CDR3, the DNA is TGTGCCAGCAGTAACAGGGGGGGAACTGAAGCTTTCTTT.

This sequence joins TRBV9 and TRBJ2-7; a weak D match, TRBD1 (6 bases). Trimming stripped 5 bases from V and 1 base from J, with 22 bases between. The CDR3 is 17 residues long. Germline assignment: CDR1 SGDLS and CDR2 YYNGEE. The CDR3 region is CASSETRQGPISYEQYF. CDR3 DNA: TGTGCCAGCAGTGAAACCCGGCAGGGGCCTATTTCCTACGAGCAGTACTTC.

The chain employs TRBV6-1 and TRBJ2-7; perhaps TRBD1 as D (6 bases). Trimming shortened V by 2 bases and J by 2 bases, and 13 bases separated the two germline ends. The CDR3 covers 15 residues. Germline values: CDR1 MNHNS, CDR2 SASEGT. CDR3 nucleotides: TGTGCCAGCAGTGAAATCGCAGGGGAACCCTACGAGCAGTACTTC. Translating gives CASSEIAGEPYEQYF.

The V call is TRBV6-5, the J call TRBJ1-2; tentative D call: TRBD1 (5 bases). The CDR3 is 14 residues long. Per the germline V gene, CDR1 is MNHEY and CDR2 is SVGAGI. The V gene lost 5 bases and the J gene lost 4 bases, with 14 bases spanning the gap. The CDR3 nucleotides read TGTGCCAGCAGTGTAACCCGCAGGGCCTATGGCTACACCTTC. Its protein is CASSVTRRAYGYTF.

The chain combines TRBV27 with TRBJ1-1, with D perhaps matching TRBD1 (5 bases). CDR3 length: 15 amino acids. V was clipped by 1 base and J by 1 base, with 10 bases between them. Germline CDR1 is MNHEY and CDR2 is SMNVEV (reference sequence). CDR3 protein: CASSLLRGQNTEAFF. The DNA for the CDR3 is TGTGCCAGCAGTTTATTAAGGGGCCAGAACACTGAAGCTTTCTTT.

The V call is TRBV13, the J call TRBJ2-3; no reliable D call. The germline V gene has CDR1 PRHDT and CDR2 FYEKMQ (reference sequence). The length of the CDR3 is 18 residues. V lost 4 bases to trimming and J lost 0 bases, with 20 bases between them. The CDR3 bases are TGTGCCAGCAGCTGGACCCCCTTCGCGGCCTCTAGCACAGATACGCAGTATTTT. Its translation: CASSWTPFAASSTDTQYF.

The J gene is TRBJ2-4, the V gene TRBV5-6; D not resolved. This CDR3 contains 14 residues. V lost 0 bases and J lost 0, with 4 bases in between. Germline V gene data show CDR1 as SGHDT and CDR2 as YYEEEE. The CDR3 nucleotides read TGTGCCAGCAGCTTGGGGTTAGCCAAAAACATTCAGTACTTC. Its protein is CASSLGLAKNIQYF.

This chain uses TRBV29-1 with TRBJ1-2, with D perhaps matching TRBD1 (5 bases). V lost 6 bases and J lost 1, with 12 bases in between. There are 13 residues in the CDR3. Germline CDR1 reads SQVTM; CDR2 reads ANQGSEA. The CDR3 is CSVEGQVNYGYTF. CDR3 DNA: TGCAGCGTCGAGGGGCAGGTTAACTATGGCTACACCTTC.

This chain uses TRBV5-6 with TRBJ1-2, with D tentatively TRBD1 (5 bases). This CDR3 region has 12 residues. V shed 4 bases and J shed 8 bases, with 12 bases lying between them. Germline assignment: CDR1 SGHDT and CDR2 YYEEEE. The CDR3 sequence: CASSPGLGGYTF. The CDR3 DNA reads TGTGCCAGCAGCCCGGGACTTGGGGGCTACACCTTC.

This chain uses TRBV30 with TRBJ1-5; TRBD1 might be the D (5 bases). This CDR3 contains 14 residues. V was trimmed by 2 bases and J by 4 bases, leaving 12 bases between them. Per the germline V gene, CDR1 is GTSNPN and CDR2 is SVGIG (reference sequence). The CDR3 is CAWSPREGNQPQHF. In DNA form, the CDR3 reads TGTGCCTGGAGTCCCAGGGAGGGGAATCAGCCCCAGCATTTT.

The V and J genes are TRBV10-3 and TRBJ2-7, with D possibly matching TRBD1 (5 bases). Trimming took 10 bases from V and 0 from J, leaving 13 bases between them. CDR3 length: 13 residues. Germline-derived CDR1 and CDR2 are ENHRY and SYGVKD. In nucleotides, the CDR3 is TGTGCCACCTCAGACAGATCCTCCTACGAGCAGTACTTC. It encodes CATSDRSSYEQYF.

The rearrangement joins TRBV23-1 to TRBJ2-5; 8 nucleotides agree with TRBD1. TRBV23-1 is recorded as an ORF, its role being uncertain. The CDR3 extends over 14 amino acids. Germline trimming cut 3 bases from V and 3 bases from J; bases unmatched to any gene: 3. This CDR3 is CASSHRTGKETQYF. In DNA form, the CDR3 reads TGCGCCAGCAGTCATCGGACAGGGAAAGAGACCCAGTACTTC.

The gene calls are TRBV19 and TRBJ2-6, with a possible D match to TRBD2 (6 bases). The germline V gene has CDR1 LNHDA and CDR2 SQIVND (reference sequence). The CDR3 consists of 16 residues. V was pared by 7 bases and J by 0 bases, with 13 bases between. CDR3: CASTGRLTSGANVLTF. Written as DNA, the CDR3 is TGTGCCAGTACCGGGAGACTCACCTCTGGGGCCAACGTCCTGACTTTC.

Notes on this clone: The junction departs from the called germline gene at one end, perhaps through a read error. The rearrangement links TRBV9 to TRBJ1-1, with 10 nucleotides matching TRBD1. The CDR3 is 15 residues long. CDR1 SGDLS and CDR2 YYNGEE come from the germline V gene. The CDR3 DNA is TGTGCCAGCAGCGACTGGGACAGGGGAGGAACTGAAGTTTTCTTT. Encoded protein: CASSDWDRGGTEVFF.

V usage is TRBV5-6 and J usage is TRBJ2-7, with D perhaps matching TRBD2 (5 bases). V shed 3 bases and J shed 2 bases, with 12 bases lying between them. The CDR3 extends over 14 amino acids. In germline, CDR1 is SGHDT, CDR2 YYEEEE. CDR3 bases: TGTGCCAGCAGCTGGACGGGAATAACCTACGAGCAGTACTTC. Its translation: CASSWTGITYEQYF.

V is TRBV10-3 and J is TRBJ2-7; a possible D gene is TRBD2 (6 bases). The germline gives CDR1 ENHRY, CDR2 SYGVKD. CDR3 length equals 15 residues. V lost 3 bases, J lost 1 base, and 13 bases lay in between. The CDR3 DNA reads as TGTGCCATCAGTGACTGGGGCGGGATTTCCTACGAGCAGTACTTC. Translating it yields CAISDWGGISYEQYF.

The chain recombines TRBV28 with TRBJ2-7; no reliable D call. CDR1 and CDR2 (germline): MDHEN, SYDVKM. The CDR3 covers 11 residues. Trimming removed 6 bases from V and 5 bases from J, with 8 bases in between. This CDR3 is CASRVANEQYF. As DNA, the CDR3 is TGTGCCAGCAGGGTGGCAAACGAGCAGTACTTC.

The rearrangement joins TRBV5-1 to TRBJ2-1; D perhaps matches TRBD2 (5 bases). Germline CDR1 reads SGHRS; CDR2 reads YFSETQ. The ends were cut back, 3 bases at V and 6 bases at J, with 16 bases in the middle. The CDR3 is made up of 15 amino acids. CDR3 sequence reads: CASSSFGSNANEQFF. As DNA, the CDR3 is TGCGCCAGCAGCTCCTTTGGGAGTAATGCCAATGAGCAGTTCTTC.

V is TRBV7-6 and J is TRBJ2-3; TRBD2 matches at 14 bases. Losses at the gene ends were 5 bases for V and 4 bases for J; bases not matched to a gene: 5. Germline V gene lookup returns CDR1 SGHVS and CDR2 FNYEAQ. CDR3 length: 16 residues. The CDR3: CASSQRLAGGPDTQYF. The CDR3 bases are TGTGCCAGCAGCCAAAGACTAGCGGGAGGGCCAGATACGCAGTATTTT.

In its sample, this clone was seen a few times. The chain uses TRBV7-9 and TRBJ1-1; D gene unclear. The CDR3 totals 12 residues. V lost 1 base, J lost 7 bases, and 7 bases lay in between. CDR1 is SEHNR, CDR2 FQNEAQ, per germline (reference sequence). The CDR3 is CASSLDASEAFF. DNA of the CDR3: TGTGCCAGCAGCTTAGATGCCAGTGAAGCTTTCTTT.

The J gene is TRBJ2-3, the V gene TRBV25-1, with D possibly TRBD1 on 6 matching bases. The length of the CDR3 is 14 residues. V dropped 7 bases and J dropped 4 bases, with 15 bases sitting between them. Looked up from germline, CDR1 is MGHDK and CDR2 is SYGVNS. The CDR3 DNA is TGTGCCAGCACCGACAGGTGGGCCCCAGATACGCAGTATTTT. This sequence encodes CASTDRWAPDTQYF.

V gene TRBV11-2 combines with J gene TRBJ2-3, with D uncertain. From germline, CDR1 is SGHAT and CDR2 FQNNGV. This CDR3 has 14 amino acids. V lost 6 bases and J 2 bases, leaving 12 bases between the germline ends. CDR3 in amino acids: CASRSDHFTDTQYF. The DNA of the CDR3 is TGTGCCAGCAGGTCCGACCACTTCACAGATACGCAGTATTTT.

This chain connects TRBV10-3 to TRBJ2-3, with D unclear. The CDR3 covers 14 residues. V was clipped by 4 bases and J by 1 base, with 9 bases between them. Germline V CDR1 and CDR2: ENHRY, SYGVKD. CDR3: CAISGVRGTDTQYF. DNA of the CDR3: TGTGCCATCAGTGGAGTAAGAGGCACAGATACGCAGTATTTT.

In DNA form, the CDR3 reads TGTGCCAGCAGTTATTCCAGGGACAGGGTAACTGAAGCTTTCTTT. Translating gives CASSYSRDRVTEAFF. This chain connects TRBV6-6 to TRBJ1-1, with 9 nucleotides matching TRBD1. J lost 5 bases, V lost 3 bases, and 7 bases had no gene match. This CDR3 comprises 15 residues. Germline lookup yields CDR1 MNHNY and CDR2 SVGAGI (reference sequence).

Only a few counts were recorded for this clone. V is TRBV5-1 and J is TRBJ2-5, with D perhaps matching TRBD1 (6 bases). V lost 4 bases to trimming and J lost 5 bases, with 15 bases between them. The germline V gene has CDR1 SGHRS and CDR2 YFSETQ. This CDR3 region has 14 residues. The CDR3 sequence is CASSVQGPEETQYF. DNA for the CDR3: TGCGCCAGCAGCGTGCAGGGGCCCGAGGAGACCCAGTACTTC.

The V gene is TRBV27, the J gene TRBJ1-6, with 9 positions matching TRBD1. The germline CDR1 and CDR2 sequences are MNHEY and SMNVEV (reference sequence). Trimming cost V 4 bases and J 5 bases; bases outside gene matches: 3. This CDR3 is built from 15 residues. This CDR3 is CASSWGDRDNSPLHF. DNA of the CDR3: TGTGCCAGCAGTTGGGGGGACAGGGATAATTCACCCCTCCACTTT.

This clone counts as medium-sized. The chain has TRBV10-1 and TRBJ1-1; no clear D gene. The CDR3 extends over 15 amino acids. Trimming took 2 bases from V and 1 from J, leaving 11 bases between them. CDR1 and CDR2 (germline): WNHNN, SYGVQD (reference sequence). The CDR3 here is CASSEGRLTNTEAFF. The DNA of the CDR3 is TGCGCCAGCAGTGAGGGGAGACTCACGAACACTGAAGCTTTCTTT.

This clone has just one count. V and J are TRBV7-9 and TRBJ2-7; perhaps TRBD1 as D (6 bases). Germline assignment: CDR1 SEHNR and CDR2 FQNEAQ (reference sequence). V shed 4 bases and J shed 4 bases, with 20 bases lying between them. This CDR3 contains 16 residues. Written as DNA, the CDR3 is TGTGCCAGCAGCTCTCACCCATACGAGGACAGATACGAGCAGTACTTC. This codes for CASSSHPYEDRYEQYF.

V usage is TRBV21-1 and J usage is TRBJ1-5. TRBV21-1 is a listed pseudogene. The CDR3 length is 16 residues. For the CDR3, the DNA is TGTGCCAGCAGCAAAGGGCGGGGAACAGGGCGGTCAGCCCCAGCATTT. Translated, it gives CASSKGRGTGRSAPAF.

This chain uses TRBV7-6 with TRBJ2-3; TRBD2 is a possible D gene (6 bases). There are 14 residues in the CDR3. V was pared by 3 bases and J by 2 bases, with 9 bases between. Germline V gives CDR1 SGHVS, CDR2 FNYEAQ. Here the CDR3 reads CASSFGTHTDTQYF. The CDR3 bases are TGTGCCAGCAGCTTTGGGACTCACACAGATACGCAGTATTTT.

Only one count was recorded for this clone. The chain combines TRBV5-1 with TRBJ1-4; possibly TRBD1 for D (6 bases). There are 14 residues in the CDR3. Trimming took 2 bases from V and 8 from J, leaving 13 bases between them. Germline V gene lookup returns CDR1 SGHRS and CDR2 YFSETQ. CDR3 DNA: TGCGCCAGCAGCTTCGGGGGGGCTGAGGAAAAACTGTTTTTT. Protein: CASSFGGAEEKLFF.